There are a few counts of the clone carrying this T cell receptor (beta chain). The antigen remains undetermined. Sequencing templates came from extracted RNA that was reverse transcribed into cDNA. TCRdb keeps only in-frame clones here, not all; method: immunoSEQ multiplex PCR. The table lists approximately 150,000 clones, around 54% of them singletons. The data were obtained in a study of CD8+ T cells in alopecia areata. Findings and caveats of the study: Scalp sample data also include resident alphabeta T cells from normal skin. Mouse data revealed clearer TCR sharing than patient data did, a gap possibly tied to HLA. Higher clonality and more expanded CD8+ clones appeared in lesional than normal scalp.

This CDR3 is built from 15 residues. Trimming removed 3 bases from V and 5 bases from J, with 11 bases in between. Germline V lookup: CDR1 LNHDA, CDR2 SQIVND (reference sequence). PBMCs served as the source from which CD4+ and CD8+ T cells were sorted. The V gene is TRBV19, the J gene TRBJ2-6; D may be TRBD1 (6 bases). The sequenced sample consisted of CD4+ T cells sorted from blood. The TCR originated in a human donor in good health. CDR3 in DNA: TGTGCCAGTAGTATCCAACAGGGTCGGGCCAACGTCCTGACTTTC. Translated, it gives CASSIQQGRANVLTF.